One and the same sample provided the 3 T cell receptor beta chains below, sequenced in a study of cytomegalovirus exposure and HLA in healthy donors (dated by TCRdb to about 2017). Preparation of the library involved the immunoSEQ multiplex PCR assay. The table was pulled from immuneACCESS by TCRdb, which kept in-frame rearrangements only. Such tables lose some clones; where checked, under half of the loss comes from unresolved V genes, and the rest has no known cause. The sample yields about 150,000 clones; 86% were counted once. Around 24% of the sample is taken by the ten largest. The sequencing sample was made of PBMCs. The receptors here all came from a man aged 18 to 30 in good health and CMV-seropositive.

This rearrangement joins TRBV5-4 to TRBJ1-5, with 11 bases that match TRBD1. Per germline, CDR1 SGHNT and CDR2 YYREEE (reference sequence). V was pared by 1 base and J by 5 bases, with 14 bases of the junction left unmatched. The CDR3 length is 19 residues. The CDR3 protein is CASSLNRVEPGQGDQPQHF. CDR3 bases: TGTGCCAGCAGCTTGAATCGAGTTGAACCGGGACAGGGGGATCAGCCCCAGCATTTT.

This clone was detected a few times. The chain links TRBV4-3 to TRBJ1-1; D might be TRBD1 (6 bases). With 0 bases removed from V and 5 bases from J, the gap between germline ends came to 13 bases. The CDR3 consists of 15 residues. Germline V gives CDR1 LGHNA, CDR2 YSLEER. The CDR3 spells CASSQDLGAGTEAFF. In nucleotides, the CDR3 is TGCGCCAGCAGCCAAGATTTGGGGGCCGGAACTGAAGCTTTCTTT.

J is TRBJ1-3 and V is TRBV18, with a possible D match to TRBD1 (5 bases). This CDR3 is 15 amino acids long. Germline V gene lookup returns CDR1 KGHSH and CDR2 LQKENI. V shed 0 bases and J shed 0 bases, with 6 bases lying between them. This chain's CDR3 is CASSPPDSSGNTIYF. The CDR3, as DNA: TGTGCCAGCTCACCACCTGACAGCTCTGGAAACACCATATATTTT.